This T cell receptor beta chain was identified in a study of CD8 T cells in ankylosing spondylitis. Points from the study as a whole: Reportedly, matched ankylosing spondylitis synovial fluid was significantly enriched for disease-linked clones. There were earlier reports of some motif variants in reactive arthritis synovial fluid and blood. Disease-associated clones were CD8+ and fairly uncommon in peripheral blood. In ankylosing spondylitis blood, a motif of roughly 8 highly homologous TCR beta variants appeared characteristic.

TCRdb fed the 5' RACE reads into MiXCR, producing one record per CDR3 protein. Counted here are 270,000 or so distinct CDR3 sequences, 15% to 20% occurring once; the ten biggest clones make up roughly a third. CDR3 length: 16 amino acids. With 3 bases clipped from V and 7 bases from J, the junction kept 6 bases outside the gene matches. In germline, CDR1 is SGDLS, CDR2 YYNGEE. This clonotype was counted ten times or more. Its specificity is unknown. The origin of this receptor is a male donor with ankylosing spondylitis or in good health (not recorded which). The sample taken for sequencing was blood, either unsorted or a sorted T cell fraction (not recorded which). The V and J genes are TRBV9 and TRBJ2-1; 14 bases agree with TRBD2. This CDR3 reads CASSAPGLAGANEQFF. The CDR3, as DNA: TGTGCCAGCAGCGCACCGGGACTAGCGGGAGCTAATGAGCAGTTCTTC.